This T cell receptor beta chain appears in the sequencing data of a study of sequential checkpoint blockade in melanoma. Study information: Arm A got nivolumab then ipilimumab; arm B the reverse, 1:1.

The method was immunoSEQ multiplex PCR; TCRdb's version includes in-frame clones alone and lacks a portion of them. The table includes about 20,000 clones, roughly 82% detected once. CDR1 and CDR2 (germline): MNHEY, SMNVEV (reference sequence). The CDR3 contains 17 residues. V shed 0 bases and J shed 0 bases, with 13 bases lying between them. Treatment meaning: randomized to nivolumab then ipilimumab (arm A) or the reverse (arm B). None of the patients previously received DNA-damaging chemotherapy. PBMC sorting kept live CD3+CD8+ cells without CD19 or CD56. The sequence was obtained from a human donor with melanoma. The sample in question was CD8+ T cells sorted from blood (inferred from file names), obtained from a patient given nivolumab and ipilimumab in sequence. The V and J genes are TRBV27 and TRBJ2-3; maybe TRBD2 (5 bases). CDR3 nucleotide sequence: TGTGCCAGCAGTTTATCGCGGCTAGCCCATAGCACAGATACGCAGTATTTT. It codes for CASSLSRLAHSTDTQYF.